These 14 T cell receptor beta chains were sequenced from one sample in a study of cytomegalovirus exposure and HLA in healthy donors. A multiplex PCR was run with 60 Vbeta primers and 13 Jbeta primers. Profiled with immunoSEQ multiplex PCR; TCRdb holds only in-frame clones, not every one. The table has under 150,000 clones, 75% to 90% seen once; the top ten hold about 6.7%. The sample taken for sequencing was PBMCs. All receptors derive from a woman aged 25 to 39 in good health and CMV-seropositive.

The rearrangement links TRBV10-3 to TRBJ1-3; D is uncertain. V lost 8 bases and J lost 3, with 8 bases in between. Germline V lookup: CDR1 ENHRY, CDR2 SYGVKD. CDR3 size: 12 residues. The CDR3 DNA reads TGTGCCATCGCCAGAGGTGGAAACACCATATATTTT. Amino acid sequence: CAIARGGNTIYF.

The chain is built from TRBV10-2 and TRBJ2-3, with D unclear. CDR1 WSHSY and CDR2 SAAADI come from the germline V gene. The CDR3 runs 13 residues. V shed 7 bases and J shed 1 base, with 9 bases lying between them. This CDR3 reads CASNSRGTDTQYF. The CDR3 DNA sequence: TGCGCCAGCAACAGTAGAGGCACAGATACGCAGTATTTT.

The chain joins TRBV19 to TRBJ1-1; TRBD1 agrees at 7 bases. J gave up 4 bases and V 11 bases, and 10 bases lay outside the gene matches. The germline V gene encodes CDR1 LNHDA and CDR2 SQIVND (reference sequence). The CDR3 totals 13 residues. The CDR3 DNA reads TGTGCCTCGTACCCCACAGGGGTCACTGAAGCTTTCTTT. The encoded protein is CASYPTGVTEAFF.

V gene TRBV5-4 combines with J gene TRBJ2-1; a weak D match, TRBD1 (6 bases). The CDR3 length is 18 residues. Looked up from germline, CDR1 is SGHNT and CDR2 is YYREEE (reference sequence). Between the trimmed V and J ends, which lost 3 bases and 2 bases, there was a span of 21 bases. The CDR3 protein is CASSSRGGGAGPYNEQFF. The CDR3 nucleotides read TGTGCCAGCAGCTCCCGAGGGGGTGGGGCAGGCCCCTACAATGAGCAGTTCTTC.

About this clone itself: Other DNA sequences in this specimen translate into the identical CDR3. The CDR3 nucleotides are TGTGCCAGCAGTGAGGCCGGCTACACCTTC. It specifies CASSEAGYTF. V is TRBV2 and J is TRBJ1-2; the D is unclear. Germline V gene lookup returns CDR1 SNHLY and CDR2 FYNNEI. The CDR3 runs 10 residues. V lost 3 bases and J 8 bases, leaving 4 bases between the germline ends.

The chain combines TRBV2 with TRBJ1-2; 11 nucleotides agree with TRBD1. CDR1 is SNHLY and CDR2 is FYNNEI in the germline V gene. This CDR3 spans 14 amino acids. J lost 5 bases, V lost 7 bases, and 6 bases had no gene match. The CDR3 loop is CASNRDRGRYGYTF. CDR3 coding DNA: TGTGCCAGCAACCGGGACAGGGGGAGGTATGGCTACACCTTC.

The rearrangement links TRBV27 to TRBJ1-5; TRBD1 might be the D (6 bases). Germline lookup yields CDR1 MNHEY and CDR2 SMNVEV (reference sequence). Trimming took 3 bases from V and 1 from J, leaving 13 bases between them. CDR3 size: 16 residues. CDR3 sequence reads: CASSFGGAGSNQPQHF. For the CDR3, the DNA is TGTGCCAGCAGTTTTGGGGGGGCAGGGAGCAATCAGCCCCAGCATTTT.

The genes are TRBV5-1 and TRBJ2-2, with 7 bases that match TRBD2. Germline V gives CDR1 SGHRS, CDR2 YFSETQ. V lost 6 bases to trimming and J lost 4 bases; unmatched junction nucleotides: 6. The CDR3 loop spans 14 amino acids. The CDR3 DNA sequence: TGCGCCAGCAAAAGCGGGGATTTCACCGGGGAGCTGTTTTTT. Protein product: CASKSGDFTGELFF.

The V gene is TRBV15, the J gene TRBJ1-6, with 7 bases identical to TRBD1. Germline trimming cut 2 bases from V and 6 bases from J; bases unmatched to any gene: 7. Germline loops: CDR1 LNHNV, CDR2 YYDKDF (reference sequence). The CDR3 spans 16 residues. The CDR3 region is CATSRSLGQLNSPLHF. CDR3 bases: TGTGCCACCAGCAGAAGTCTGGGACAGCTTAATTCACCCCTCCACTTT.

Details on this clone: At one of its ends the junction is not consistent with the germline gene, which may arise from a read error. The genes are TRBV6-5 and TRBJ2-7, with 8 bases lining up with TRBD1. Per the germline V gene, CDR1 is MNHEY and CDR2 is SVGAGI. The CDR3 runs 13 residues. The CDR3 DNA sequence: TGTGCCAGCAGTCCTTGGACAGGGAAGGGGCAGTGCTTC. Translation gives CASSPWTGKGQCF.

This clone was observed once. The chain joins TRBV5-1 to TRBJ2-2; perhaps TRBD2 as D (5 bases). Looked up from germline, CDR1 is SGHRS and CDR2 is YFSETQ. Trimming took 5 bases from V and 5 from J, leaving 10 bases between them. The CDR3 consists of 13 residues. This chain's CDR3 is CASSGLATGELFF. CDR3 coding DNA: TGCGCCAGCAGTGGACTTGCTACCGGGGAGCTGTTTTTT.

The chain links TRBV9 to TRBJ2-2, with 7 bases identical to TRBD2. This CDR3 region has 16 residues. From germline, CDR1 is SGDLS and CDR2 YYNGEE. The V gene end was trimmed by 0 bases and the J gene end by 4 bases; junction bases not matched to a gene: 6. CDR3 protein: CASSVVVAGGTGELFF. CDR3 nucleotides: TGTGCCAGCAGCGTAGTCGTAGCGGGCGGCACCGGGGAGCTGTTTTTT.

V is TRBV21-1 and J is TRBJ1-6; the D call of TRBD1 is as the table states it, not checked on the DNA. TRBV21-1 is noted as a pseudogene. CDR3 length: 20 amino acids. The CDR3 bases are TGTGCCAGCAGCAAAAATTCGAGACAGGGTGAGAGCTCCTATAATTCACCCCTCCACTTT. Translated, it gives CASSKNSRQGESSYNSPLHF.

This clone was seen a handful of times. The rearrangement uses TRBV7-7 and TRBJ2-7; 13 bases are shared with TRBD2. CDR1 and CDR2 (germline): SSHAT, FNYEAQ (reference sequence). The junction had 10 bases not matched to a gene; V was cut back by 5 bases and J by 0 bases. This CDR3 has 18 residues. In nucleotides, the CDR3 is TGTGCCAGCAGCCCCGGGACTAGCGGGGCACAGAACTCCTACGAGCAGTACTTC. Its translation is CASSPGTSGAQNSYEQYF. Filled out from reference TRBV7-7 and TRBJ2-7, the complete variable domain reads GAGVSQSPRYKVTKRGQDVTLRCDPISSHATLYWYQQALGQGPEFLTYFNYEAQPDKSGLPSDRFSAERPEGSISTLTIQRTEQRDSAMYRCASSPGTSGAQNSYEQYFGPGTRLTVT.